The 2 T cell receptor beta chains in this list originate from one sample, sequenced in a study of technical replicates of blood from several donors. Only in-frame clones appear in the TCRdb table, and some are missing; sequencing was by immunoSEQ multiplex PCR. The sample lists tens of thousands of clones, nearly 95% occurring once. The source material was PBMCs. The receptors were gathered from a human donor in good health. Some clones in this sample may be carry-over from other donors' samples.

This clone has just a few counts. V usage is TRBV12-5 and J usage is TRBJ2-2, with D tentatively TRBD2 (6 bases). Deletions cut 7 bases from V and 0 bases from J, with 18 bases between. Germline V gene sequence: CDR1 LGHNT, CDR2 FRNRAP. The CDR3 is 17 residues long. CDR3 nucleotides: TGTGCTAGTGCTCCCCGGCCGGCGGGAACGAACACCGGGGAGCTGTTTTTT. Translating it yields CASAPRPAGTNTGELFF.

The V and J genes are TRBV9 and TRBJ2-1, with 13 bases fitting TRBD2. CDR1 is SGDLS and CDR2 is YYNGEE in the germline V gene. The CDR3 runs to 16 residues. With 0 bases clipped from V and 7 bases from J, the junction kept 4 bases outside the gene matches. This chain's CDR3 is CASSVGGTSGKNEQFF. For the CDR3, the DNA is TGTGCCAGCAGCGTAGGAGGGACTAGCGGGAAGAATGAGCAGTTCTTC.